The T cell receptor beta chain under discussion was sequenced for a study of T cells in narcolepsy. Turning to the study itself: Donors had narcolepsy type 1 or type 2, or were healthy controls. The study, taken as a whole, reports: HCRT-specific and TRIB2-specific autoreactive clonotypes appeared among same-patient CSF and blood CD4+ clonotypes. Autoreactive clonotypes reportedly recurred in blood of same and different patients, not controls. Some memory CD4+ repertoires had no autoreactive clone sequences.

Assay used: immunoSEQ multiplex PCR; TCRdb lists only in-frame clones, some missing. The data show more than 20,000 clones, more than 65% seen once. Germline CDR1 KGHSH, CDR2 LQKENI. Trimming took off 6 bases at V and 4 bases at J, with 17 bases between the two ends. This CDR3 has 15 amino acids. Comments on this clone: What it recognizes is unknown.

The rearrangement links TRBV18 to TRBJ2-3, with a possible D match to TRBD1 (5 bases). The origin of this receptor is a human donor in good health. Sequencing was performed on memory (CD45RA-) CD4+ T cells from blood. CDR3 amino acids: CASSGRQGGADTQYF. The CDR3 coding sequence is TGTGCCAGCTCGGGCCGGCAGGGCGGCGCAGATACGCAGTATTTT.